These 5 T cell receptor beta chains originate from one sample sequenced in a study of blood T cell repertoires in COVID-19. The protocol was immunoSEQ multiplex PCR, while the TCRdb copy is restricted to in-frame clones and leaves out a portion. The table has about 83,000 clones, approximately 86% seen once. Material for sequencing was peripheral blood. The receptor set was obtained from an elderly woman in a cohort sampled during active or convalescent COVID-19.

CDR3 bases: TGTGCCAGCAGCTTCACAGGGAAGGGCTACACCTTC. Its translation is CASSFTGKGYTF. This chain joins TRBV7-9 and TRBJ1-2; possible D gene TRBD1, 6 bases. The CDR3 consists of 12 residues. The germline gives CDR1 SEHNR, CDR2 FQNEAQ (reference sequence). Trimming took 3 bases from V and 8 from J, leaving 10 bases between them. The whole variable domain, filled in from reference TRBV7-9 and TRBJ1-2, reads DTGVSQNPRHKITKRGQNVTFRCDPISEHNRLYWYRQTLGQGPEFLTYFQNEAQLEKSRLLSDRFSAERPKGSFSTLEIQRTEQGDSAMYLCASSFTGKGYTFGSGTRLTVV.

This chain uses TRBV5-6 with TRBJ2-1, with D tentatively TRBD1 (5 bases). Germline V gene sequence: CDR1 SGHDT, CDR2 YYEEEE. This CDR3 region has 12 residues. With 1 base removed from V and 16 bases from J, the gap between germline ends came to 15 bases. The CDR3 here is CASSLWGPRGFF. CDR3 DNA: TGTGCCAGCAGCTTGTGGGGTCCTAGGGGCTTCTTC.

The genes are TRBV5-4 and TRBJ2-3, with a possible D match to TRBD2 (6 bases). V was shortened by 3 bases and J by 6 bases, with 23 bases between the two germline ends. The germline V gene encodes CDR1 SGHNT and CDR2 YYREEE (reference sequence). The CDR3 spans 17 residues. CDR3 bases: TGTGCCAGCAGCTCGCCGACGTTAGCGGTCCGAGGGGATACGCAGTATTTT. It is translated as CASSSPTLAVRGDTQYF.

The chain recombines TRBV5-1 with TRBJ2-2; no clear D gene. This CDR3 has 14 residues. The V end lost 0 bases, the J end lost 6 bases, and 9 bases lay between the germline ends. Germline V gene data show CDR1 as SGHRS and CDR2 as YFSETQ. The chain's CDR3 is CASSLAQTPGELFF. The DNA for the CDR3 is TGCGCCAGCAGCTTGGCACAGACCCCCGGGGAGCTGTTTTTT.

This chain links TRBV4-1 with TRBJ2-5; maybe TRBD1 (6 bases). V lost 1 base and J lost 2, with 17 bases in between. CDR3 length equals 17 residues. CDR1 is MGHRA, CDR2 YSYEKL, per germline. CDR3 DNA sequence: TGCGCCAGCAGCCAAGTTGGGGGCGGCGGGCGGCAAGAGACCCAGTACTTC. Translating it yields CASSQVGGGGRQETQYF.